The T cell receptor (beta chain) described here comes from a study of CXCR3-negative and CXCR3-positive naive CD8 T cells. CDR3 length equals 16 residues. In germline, CDR1 is LGHNA, CDR2 YNFKEQ. UMI-labeled 5' RACE TRB cDNA libraries were prepared from the cells. TCRdb re-called the 5' RACE reads, yielding one record per CDR3 amino acid sequence without DNA. The table lists more than 9,500 distinct CDR3 sequences. The sample consisted of naive CXCR3- CD8+ T cells from blood. Sample subset: CD45RO-CCR7+CD27+CD95- naive CD8+ T cells lacking CXCR3 (TNR3-). The origin of this receptor is a human donor in good health. Some clones in this sample may be carry-over from other donors' samples. The chain recombines TRBV4-2 with TRBJ2-5; TCRdb proposes TRBD1, but this gene call is untestable without DNA. CDR3 in amino acids: CASSQGSRTAGETQYF.